A single sample is the source of the 32 T cell receptor beta chains below, sequenced in a study of blood T cell repertoires in COVID-19. Here immunoSEQ multiplex PCR was the method, and the copy in TCRdb shows in-frame clones only, minus some. The sample records 95,000 to 150,000 clones, roughly 89% being singletons. Sequenced input: peripheral blood. These receptors originate from a woman aged 60 to 75 with COVID-19, enrolled during active disease.

The CDR3 bases are TGTGCCAGCAGAAAAGAAACAGGCGACCAGTACTTC. Its translation: CASRKETGDQYF. V is TRBV2 and J is TRBJ2-7; a possible D gene is TRBD1 (5 bases). The length of the CDR3 is 12 residues. Trimming removed 6 bases from V and 10 bases from J, with 16 bases in between. Germline values: CDR1 SNHLY, CDR2 FYNNEI. Full variable domain (rest looked up from reference TRBV2 and TRBJ2-7): EPEVTQTPSHQVTQMGQEVILRCVPISNHLYFYWYRQILGQKVEFLVSFYNNEISEKSEIFDDQFSVERPDGSNFTLKIRSTKLEDSAMYFCASRKETGDQYFGPGTRLTVT.

This chain joins TRBV5-4 and TRBJ1-1; D ambiguous. The V gene lost 3 bases and the J gene lost 1 base, with 10 bases spanning the gap. CDR3 length equals 14 residues. Germline V gene sequence: CDR1 SGHNT, CDR2 YYREEE (reference sequence). The CDR3 DNA reads TGTGCCAGCAGCTCCCCAACAGAGAACACTGAAGCTTTCTTT. It encodes CASSSPTENTEAFF.

The chain uses TRBV12-3 or TRBV12-4 and TRBJ1-1; 7 positions agree with TRBD1. The CDR3 contains 13 residues. The V gene end was trimmed by 6 bases and the J gene end by 4 bases; junction bases not matched to a gene: 5. In nucleotides, the CDR3 is TGTGCCAGCAGAAGTGACAGGGTCACTGAAGCTTTCTTT. Residues: CASRSDRVTEAFF.

This clone has just one count. The chain has TRBV5-4 and TRBJ2-5, with D uncertain. In germline, CDR1 is SGHNT, CDR2 YYREEE (reference sequence). CDR3 size: 13 residues. Trimming cost V 4 bases and J 2 bases, with 9 bases left between them. CDR3: CASSPRLQETQYF. The CDR3 nucleotides read TGTGCCAGCAGCCCCAGACTGCAAGAGACCCAGTACTTC.

The chain joins TRBV6-1 to TRBJ2-7; D perhaps matches TRBD1 (5 bases). Germline V gene data show CDR1 as MNHNS and CDR2 as SASEGT. The ends were cut back, 0 bases at V and 1 base at J, with 10 bases in the middle. The CDR3 spans 15 residues. The DNA for the CDR3 is TGTGCCAGCAGTGAAGCCCCGACAGAATCCTACGAGCAGTACTTC. It encodes CASSEAPTESYEQYF.

The rearrangement uses TRBV5-5 and TRBJ1-4; D might be TRBD1 (5 bases). This CDR3 comprises 14 residues. Trimming shortened V by 5 bases and J by 6 bases, and 14 bases separated the two germline ends. The germline CDR1 and CDR2 sequences are SGHKS and YYEKEE (reference sequence). The CDR3 DNA sequence: TGTGCCAGCAGTCCAACAGGCCGTGATGAAAAACTGTTTTTT. This codes for CASSPTGRDEKLFF.

This clone was seen only a few times. Additional DNA sequences in this sample encode the identical CDR3. The chain has TRBV5-6 and TRBJ1-5, with D maybe TRBD1 (5 bases). Germline V gene sequence: CDR1 SGHDT, CDR2 YYEEEE. The CDR3 sequence is 14 residues long. Trimming cost V 2 bases and J 7 bases, with 13 bases left between them. The CDR3 loop reads CASSFGQGGQPQHF. CDR3 sequence (DNA): TGTGCCAGCAGCTTTGGGCAGGGAGGGCAGCCCCAGCATTTT.

V and J are TRBV18 and TRBJ2-3, with D uncertain. Germline V gives CDR1 KGHSH, CDR2 LQKENI. The CDR3 loop spans 13 amino acids. V gave up 5 bases and J gave up 0 bases, with 6 bases separating them. CDR3 sequence reads: CASSSTSTDTQYF. The CDR3 DNA reads as TGTGCCAGCTCATCCACTAGCACAGATACGCAGTATTTT.

CDR3 nucleotides: TGTGCCAGCAGCTTTTACCGGGACAGGGAGGACTATGGCTACACCTTC. This gives the protein CASSFYRDREDYGYTF. J is TRBJ1-2 and V is TRBV5-6; 9 nucleotides line up with TRBD1. Germline trimming cut 2 bases from V and 3 bases from J; bases unmatched to any gene: 8. Germline V gene data show CDR1 as SGHDT and CDR2 as YYEEEE. CDR3 size: 16 residues.

V gene TRBV3-1 (or the pseudogene TRBV3-2) combines with J gene TRBJ1-4, with 9 nucleotides matching TRBD1. V lost 5 bases, J lost 5 bases, and 6 bases stayed unmatched. This CDR3 is 15 amino acids long. Germline values: CDR1 LGHDT, CDR2 YNNKEL (reference sequence). CDR3 loop: CASSYRDRANEKLFF. The CDR3 DNA reads TGTGCCAGCAGCTATAGGGACAGGGCGAATGAAAAACTGTTTTTT.

The chain has TRBV6-5 and TRBJ2-7; D perhaps matches TRBD1 (5 bases). V shed 6 bases and J shed 0 bases, with 12 bases lying between them. The CDR3 is made up of 14 amino acids. Germline V gene lookup returns CDR1 MNHEY and CDR2 SVGAGI. The CDR3 sequence: CASSHRQSSYEQYF. The CDR3 coding sequence is TGTGCCAGCAGCCACCGACAGAGCTCCTACGAGCAGTACTTC.

The chain combines TRBV2 with TRBJ2-7, with 9 nucleotides matching TRBD1. Trimming at V came to 6 bases and at J to 3 bases, leaving 6 bases not matched to a gene. The CDR3 contains 14 residues. Germline CDR1 reads SNHLY; CDR2 reads FYNNEI. The CDR3 region has the DNA TGTGCCAGCAGGGGTCGGGACAGGGTCTACGAGCAGTACTTC. Protein product: CASRGRDRVYEQYF.

This chain connects TRBV2 to TRBJ1-2; 8 bases map to TRBD1. Trimming took 7 bases from V and 6 from J; bases not matched to a gene: 10. The CDR3 has 14 amino acids. Germline CDR1 SNHLY, CDR2 FYNNEI. The CDR3: CASILETGVDGYTF. Written as DNA, the CDR3 is TGTGCCAGCATTCTTGAGACAGGGGTGGATGGCTACACCTTC.

The gene calls are TRBV6-1 and TRBJ2-5, with 9 bases fitting TRBD2. The CDR3 covers 17 residues. From germline, CDR1 is MNHNS and CDR2 SASEGT. The junction had 12 bases not matched to a gene; V was cut back by 2 bases and J by 5 bases. CDR3 in DNA: TGTGCCAGCAGTGAAATGGCGGGGGGGCTGAGTTGGGAGACCCAGTACTTC. Encoded protein: CASSEMAGGLSWETQYF.

This rearrangement joins TRBV6-5 to TRBJ1-2, with 7 nucleotides matching TRBD1. The length of the CDR3 is 16 residues. CDR1 is MNHEY, CDR2 SVGAGI, per germline. After removal of 4 bases from V and 8 bases from J, the junction contained 16 bases not matched to a gene. The CDR3 coding sequence is TGTGCCAGCAGTTTCCTTGGACAGGCCCAAGGGCGAGGCTACACCTTC. It specifies CASSFLGQAQGRGYTF.

This sequence joins TRBV10-3 and TRBJ1-2; D may be TRBD1 (5 bases). Looked up from germline, CDR1 is ENHRY and CDR2 is SYGVKD. Trimming pared 7 bases from V and 4 bases from J, leaving 7 bases between. This CDR3 has 11 amino acids. CDR3: CAITDSYGYTF. CDR3 nucleotide sequence: TGTGCCATCACCGACAGCTATGGCTACACCTTC.

This clone was observed a few times. J is TRBJ1-6 and V is TRBV6-6; D not certain. CDR1 is MNHNY and CDR2 is SVGAGI in the germline V gene (reference sequence). The CDR3 runs 15 residues. V was shortened by 7 bases and J by 0 bases, with 10 bases between the two germline ends. The CDR3 loop is CASNHPSSYNSPLHF. CDR3 in DNA: TGTGCCAGCAACCACCCGAGCTCCTATAATTCACCCCTCCACTTT.

The CDR3 nucleotides are TGTGCCATCAGGGAGGGAAACACCGGGGAGCTGTTTTTT. It codes for CAIREGNTGELFF. The chain combines TRBV19 with TRBJ2-2, with 7 bases lining up with TRBD2. CDR1 is LNHDA, CDR2 SQIVND, per germline (reference sequence). Losses at the gene ends were 10 bases for V and 2 bases for J; bases not matched to a gene: 4. This CDR3 has 13 residues.

The V call is TRBV6-1, the J call TRBJ1-1; maybe TRBD1 (5 bases). CDR3 size: 13 residues. Trimming left V 6 bases short and J 4 bases short, with 12 bases between. The germline V gene has CDR1 MNHNS and CDR2 SASEGT. CDR3 protein: CASRTGGTTEAFF. The CDR3 coding sequence is TGTGCCAGCAGAACGGGGGGGACCACTGAAGCTTTCTTT.

CDR3 region: CASSLLQGVRNTIYF. The CDR3 DNA reads TGTGCCAGCAGCTTATTACAGGGAGTTCGGAACACCATATATTTT. The gene calls are TRBV11-3 and TRBJ1-3; perhaps TRBD1 as D (6 bases). Per germline, CDR1 SGHNT and CDR2 YENEEA. Trimming took off 2 bases at V and 7 bases at J, with 15 bases between the two ends. This CDR3 has 15 amino acids.

The chain joins TRBV5-1 to TRBJ2-5; tentative D call: TRBD1 (5 bases). This CDR3 contains 13 residues. The germline CDR1 and CDR2 sequences are SGHRS and YFSETQ. V was clipped by 1 base and J by 1 base, with 5 bases between them. The CDR3 DNA reads TGCGCCAGCAGCTTGCAGGGCCAAGAGACCCAGTACTTC. Translated, it gives CASSLQGQETQYF.

This clone was observed a single time. This chain connects TRBV6-5 to TRBJ1-4; TRBD1 matches 9 bases. Germline lookup yields CDR1 MNHEY and CDR2 SVGAGI. The CDR3 contains 15 residues. V dropped 4 bases and J dropped 6; count of bases not matched to a gene: 6. The CDR3 region is CASSSGQGWDEKLFF. CDR3 DNA: TGTGCCAGCAGTTCGGGACAGGGTTGGGATGAAAAACTGTTTTTT.

This clone was counted once. V gene TRBV7-2 combines with J gene TRBJ1-3, with a tentative D call TRBD1 (5 bases). With 1 base removed from V and 2 bases from J, the gap between germline ends came to 9 bases. CDR1 and CDR2 (germline): SGHTA, FQGNSA. CDR3 length: 15 amino acids. CDR3 amino acids: CASSLGGGTGNTIYF. Here the CDR3 DNA reads TGTGCCAGCAGCTTAGGTGGGGGGACTGGAAACACCATATATTTT.

This chain connects TRBV11-3 to TRBJ1-5, with TRBD1 matching 7 bases. J was trimmed by 0 bases and V by 8 bases; bases with no gene match: 10. The CDR3 consists of 16 residues. In germline, CDR1 is SGHNT, CDR2 YENEEA. CDR3 DNA: TGTGCCAGCCCAGCCGGGACAGAATATAGCAATCAGCCCCAGCATTTT. Protein product: CASPAGTEYSNQPQHF.

CDR3 sequence (DNA): TGTGCCAGCAGCTCCGGCCGAGGGATCGATGATGCCGCGGGTGAAAAACTGTTTTTT. Amino acids: CASSSGRGIDDAAGEKLFF. The genes are TRBV13 and TRBJ1-4; D remains unclear. The V end lost 4 bases, the J end lost 7 bases, and 28 bases lay between the germline ends. This CDR3 region has 19 residues. Germline CDR1 and CDR2: PRHDT and FYEKMQ (reference sequence).

V and J are TRBV15 and TRBJ1-2; 7 bases agree with TRBD1. V shed 2 bases and J 3 bases; nucleotides not matched to a gene: 9. The CDR3 totals 16 residues. Germline CDR1 is LNHNV and CDR2 is YYDKDF (reference sequence). For the CDR3, the DNA is TGTGCCACCAGCAGAATCGGCAAACAGGGGCACTATGGCTACACCTTC. Residues: CATSRIGKQGHYGYTF.

The chain couples TRBV18 to TRBJ1-1, with D tentatively TRBD1 (5 bases). The CDR3 extends over 13 amino acids. The V gene lost 2 bases and the J gene lost 5 bases, with 9 bases spanning the gap. Germline loops: CDR1 KGHSH, CDR2 LQKENI. The CDR3 nucleotides are TGTGCCAGCTCACCAAAGCAGGGAACTGAAGCTTTCTTT. Amino acids: CASSPKQGTEAFF.

This clone has a single count. This chain joins TRBV18 and TRBJ1-2, with 7 bases matching TRBD1. CDR1 KGHSH and CDR2 LQKENI come from the germline V gene. The CDR3 sequence is 14 residues long. The V and J ends lost 5 bases and 4 bases, in that order; junction bases with no gene match: 7. The CDR3 DNA is TGTGCCAGCTCAACTCTACAGGGGACCTATGGCTACACCTTC. Translation gives CASSTLQGTYGYTF.

The chain links TRBV19 to TRBJ2-5; 7 bases agree with TRBD1. This CDR3 region has 12 residues. V lost 7 bases to trimming and J lost 1 base; unmatched junction nucleotides: 0. Germline CDR1 and CDR2: LNHDA and SQIVND (reference sequence). The CDR3 here is CASKGAQETQYF. The CDR3 DNA follows: TGTGCCAGTAAGGGGGCCCAAGAGACCCAGTACTTC.

The chain is built from TRBV6-5 and TRBJ2-5; 8 nucleotides agree with TRBD2. The CDR3 runs 15 residues. Germline CDR1 and CDR2: MNHEY and SVGAGI. The trim removed 5 bases at V and 4 bases at J, leaving 9 bases unmatched. The CDR3 protein is CASSRRGGTGETQYF. The CDR3 nucleotides are TGTGCCAGCAGTAGACGCGGGGGGACGGGAGAGACCCAGTACTTC.

The chain links TRBV4-2 to TRBJ2-2; maybe TRBD1 (5 bases). Germline-derived CDR1 and CDR2 are LGHNA and YNFKEQ. The CDR3 covers 19 residues. Trimming took 0 bases from V and 2 from J, leaving 19 bases between them. CDR3: CASSQDRDWRRGNTGELFF. The CDR3 DNA reads TGTGCCAGCAGCCAAGATCGAGACTGGCGAAGGGGAAACACCGGGGAGCTGTTTTTT.

CDR3: CSASQGGTHYGYTF. Written as DNA, the CDR3 is TGCAGTGCTAGTCAGGGAGGAACTCACTATGGCTACACCTTC. V gene TRBV20-1 combines with J gene TRBJ1-2; a possible D gene is TRBD1 (5 bases). This CDR3 is built from 14 residues. Germline loops: CDR1 DFQATT, CDR2 SNEGSKA (reference sequence). V was trimmed by 3 bases and J by 3 bases, leaving 14 bases between them.